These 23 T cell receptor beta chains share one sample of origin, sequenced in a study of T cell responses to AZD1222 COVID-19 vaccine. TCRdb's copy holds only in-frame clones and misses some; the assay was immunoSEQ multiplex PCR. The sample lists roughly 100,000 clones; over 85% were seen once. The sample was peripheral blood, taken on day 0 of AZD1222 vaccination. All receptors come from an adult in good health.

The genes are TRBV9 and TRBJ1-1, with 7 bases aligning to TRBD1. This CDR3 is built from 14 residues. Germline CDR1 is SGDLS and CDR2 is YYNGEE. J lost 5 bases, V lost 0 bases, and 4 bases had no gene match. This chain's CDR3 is CASSVGQGETEAFF. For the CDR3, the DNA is TGTGCCAGCAGCGTAGGGCAGGGGGAGACTGAAGCTTTCTTT.

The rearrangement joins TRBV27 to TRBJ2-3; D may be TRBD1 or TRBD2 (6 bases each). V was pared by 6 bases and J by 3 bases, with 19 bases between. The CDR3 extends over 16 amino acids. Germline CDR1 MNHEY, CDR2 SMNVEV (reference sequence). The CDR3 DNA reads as TGTGCCAGCAGGGGCCTGAGGGGGGCGCGTACAGATACGCAGTATTTT. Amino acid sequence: CASRGLRGARTDTQYF.

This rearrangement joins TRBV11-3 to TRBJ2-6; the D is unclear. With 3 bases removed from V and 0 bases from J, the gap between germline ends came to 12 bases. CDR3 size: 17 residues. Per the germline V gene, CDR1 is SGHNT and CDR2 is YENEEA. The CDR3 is CASSLPTSSSGANVLTF. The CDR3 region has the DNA TGTGCCAGCAGCTTGCCGACGTCCTCCTCTGGGGCCAACGTCCTGACTTTC.

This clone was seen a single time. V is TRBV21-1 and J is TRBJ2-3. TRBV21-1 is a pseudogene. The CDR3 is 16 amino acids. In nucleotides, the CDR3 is TGTGCCAGCAGCAAAGTAGTTGGGTTCAGCACAGATACGCAGTATTTT. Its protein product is CASSKVVGFSTDTQYF.

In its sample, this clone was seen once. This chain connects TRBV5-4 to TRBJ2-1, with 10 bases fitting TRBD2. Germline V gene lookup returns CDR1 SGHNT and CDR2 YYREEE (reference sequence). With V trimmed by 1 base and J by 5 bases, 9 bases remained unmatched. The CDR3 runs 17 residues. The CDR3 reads CASSLSPLAGGDNEQFF. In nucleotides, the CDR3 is TGTGCCAGCAGCTTGAGTCCATTAGCGGGAGGCGACAATGAGCAGTTCTTC.

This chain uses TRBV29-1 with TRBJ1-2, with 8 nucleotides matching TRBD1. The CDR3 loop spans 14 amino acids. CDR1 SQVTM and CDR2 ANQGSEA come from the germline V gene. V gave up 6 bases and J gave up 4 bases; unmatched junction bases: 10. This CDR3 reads CSVATGAGVYGYTF. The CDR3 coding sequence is TGCAGCGTGGCGACAGGGGCCGGAGTCTATGGCTACACCTTC.

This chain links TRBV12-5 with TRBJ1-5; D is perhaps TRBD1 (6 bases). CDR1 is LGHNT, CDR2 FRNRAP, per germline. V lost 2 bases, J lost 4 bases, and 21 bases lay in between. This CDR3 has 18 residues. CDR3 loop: CASGLKQGSEAANQPQHF. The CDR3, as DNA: TGTGCTAGTGGTTTGAAACAGGGTTCCGAAGCCGCAAATCAGCCCCAGCATTTT.

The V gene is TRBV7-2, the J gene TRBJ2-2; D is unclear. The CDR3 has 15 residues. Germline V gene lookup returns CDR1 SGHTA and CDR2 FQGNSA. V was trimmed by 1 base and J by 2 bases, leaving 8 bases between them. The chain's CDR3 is CASSLGGENTGELFF. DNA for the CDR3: TGTGCCAGCAGCTTAGGCGGAGAAAACACCGGGGAGCTGTTTTTT.

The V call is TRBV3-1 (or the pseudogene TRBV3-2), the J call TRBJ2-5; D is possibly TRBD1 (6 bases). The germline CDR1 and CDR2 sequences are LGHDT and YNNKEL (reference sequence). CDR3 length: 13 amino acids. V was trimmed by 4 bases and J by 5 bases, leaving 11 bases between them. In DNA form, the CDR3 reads TGTGCCAGCAGCCCAGGGGTGGCGGAGACCCAGTACTTC. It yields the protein CASSPGVAETQYF.

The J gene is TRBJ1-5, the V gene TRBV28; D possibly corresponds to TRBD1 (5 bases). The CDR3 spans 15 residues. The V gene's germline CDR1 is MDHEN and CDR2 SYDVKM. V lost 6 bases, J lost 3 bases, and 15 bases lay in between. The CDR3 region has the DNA TGTGCCAGCAGGCTGGGGCAGGCGGTCAATCAGCCCCAGCATTTT. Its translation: CASRLGQAVNQPQHF.

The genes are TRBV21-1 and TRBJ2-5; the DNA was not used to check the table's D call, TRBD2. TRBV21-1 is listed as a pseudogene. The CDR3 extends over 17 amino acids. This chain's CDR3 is CASSKEGTSPVEETQYF. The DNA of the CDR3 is TGTGCCAGCAGCAAGGAGGGGACCTCGCCGGTCGAAGAGACCCAGTACTTC.

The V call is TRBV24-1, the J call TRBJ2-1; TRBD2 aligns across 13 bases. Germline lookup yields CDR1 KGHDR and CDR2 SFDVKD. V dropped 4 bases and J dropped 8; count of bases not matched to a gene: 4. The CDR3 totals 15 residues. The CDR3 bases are TGTGCCACCAGTGACCCCGGACTAGCGGGAGATGAGCAGTTCTTC. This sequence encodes CATSDPGLAGDEQFF.

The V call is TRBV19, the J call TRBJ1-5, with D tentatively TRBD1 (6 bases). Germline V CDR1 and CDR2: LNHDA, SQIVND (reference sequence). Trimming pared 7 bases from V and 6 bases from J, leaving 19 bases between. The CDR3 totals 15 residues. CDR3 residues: CASTDRGGSRQPQHF. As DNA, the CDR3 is TGTGCCAGTACCGATAGGGGGGGCTCCCGTCAGCCCCAGCATTTT.

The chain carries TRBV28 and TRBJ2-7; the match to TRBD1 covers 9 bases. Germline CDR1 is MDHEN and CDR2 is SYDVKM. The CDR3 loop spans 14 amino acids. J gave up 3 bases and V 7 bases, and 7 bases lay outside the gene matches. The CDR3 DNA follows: TGTGCCAGCACCCCGACAGGGGGGAACTACGAGCAGTACTTC. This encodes CASTPTGGNYEQYF.

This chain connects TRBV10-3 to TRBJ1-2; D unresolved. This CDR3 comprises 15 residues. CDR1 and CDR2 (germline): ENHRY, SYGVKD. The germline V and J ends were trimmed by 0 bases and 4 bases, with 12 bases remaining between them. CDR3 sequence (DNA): TGTGCCATCAGTGAGTCGGCGTCCTACCTCTATGGCTACACCTTC. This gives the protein CAISESASYLYGYTF.

CDR3 coding DNA: TGTGCCAGCAGCCTCAACCGGGTGGAGAGAGCTAATGAAAAACTGTTTTTT. Translating it yields CASSLNRVERANEKLFF. The genes are TRBV7-6 and TRBJ1-4; the D is unclear. Between the trimmed V and J ends, which lost 5 bases and 3 bases, there was a span of 19 bases. CDR3 size: 17 residues. Germline loops: CDR1 SGHVS, CDR2 FNYEAQ.

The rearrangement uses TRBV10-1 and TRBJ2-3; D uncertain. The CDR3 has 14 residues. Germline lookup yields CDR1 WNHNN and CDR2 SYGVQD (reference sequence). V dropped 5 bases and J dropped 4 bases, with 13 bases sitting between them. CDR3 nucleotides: TGCGCCAGCAGTCTGGGGTGGAACGCAGATACGCAGTATTTT. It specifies CASSLGWNADTQYF.

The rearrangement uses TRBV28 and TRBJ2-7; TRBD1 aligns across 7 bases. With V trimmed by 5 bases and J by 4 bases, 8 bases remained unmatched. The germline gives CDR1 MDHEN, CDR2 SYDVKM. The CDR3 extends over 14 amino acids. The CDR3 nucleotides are TGTGCCAGCAGTACCCCCGGGACAGAATACGAGCAGTACTTC. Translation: CASSTPGTEYEQYF.

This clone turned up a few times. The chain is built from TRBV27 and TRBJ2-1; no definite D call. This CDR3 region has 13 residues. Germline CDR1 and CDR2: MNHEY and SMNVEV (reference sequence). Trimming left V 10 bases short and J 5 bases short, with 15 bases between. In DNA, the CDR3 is TGTGCCACCTTACGGCCTTCTAACAATGAGCAGTTCTTC. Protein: CATLRPSNNEQFF.

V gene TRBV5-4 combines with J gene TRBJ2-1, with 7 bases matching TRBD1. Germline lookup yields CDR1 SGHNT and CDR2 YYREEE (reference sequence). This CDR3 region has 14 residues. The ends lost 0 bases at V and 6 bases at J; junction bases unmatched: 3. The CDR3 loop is CASSLDRGSNEQFF. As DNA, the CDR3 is TGTGCCAGCAGCTTGGACAGGGGTAGCAATGAGCAGTTCTTC.

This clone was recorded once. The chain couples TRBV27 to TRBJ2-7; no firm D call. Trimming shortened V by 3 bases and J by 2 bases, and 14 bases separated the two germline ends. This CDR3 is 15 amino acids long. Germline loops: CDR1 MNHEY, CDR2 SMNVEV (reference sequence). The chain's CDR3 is CASSLLLGPTYEQYF. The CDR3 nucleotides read TGTGCCAGCAGTTTGTTATTAGGCCCGACCTACGAGCAGTACTTC.

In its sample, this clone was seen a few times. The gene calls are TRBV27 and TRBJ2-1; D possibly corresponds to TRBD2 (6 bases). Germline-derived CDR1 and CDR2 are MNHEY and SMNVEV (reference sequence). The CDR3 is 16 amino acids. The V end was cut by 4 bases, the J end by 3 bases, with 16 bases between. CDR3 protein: CASSSGTSPNYNEQFF. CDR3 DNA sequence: TGTGCCAGCAGTTCCGGGACTTCACCGAACTACAATGAGCAGTTCTTC.

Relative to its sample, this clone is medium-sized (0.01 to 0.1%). The CDR3 region has the DNA TGCGCCAGCAGCCAAGAAGGTACAGCGGTATACTATGGCTACACCTTC. Its translation: CASSQEGTAVYYGYTF. V gene TRBV4-1 combines with J gene TRBJ1-2; D gene uncertain. Trimming stripped 0 bases from V and 3 bases from J, with 14 bases between. Germline CDR1 reads MGHRA; CDR2 reads YSYEKL. The CDR3 consists of 16 residues.